Detailed here is one T cell receptor beta chain. There are a few counts of this clone. Its antigen is still unknown. No base qualities exist here, and no much larger clone lies one base off it. All of the isolated RNA was reverse transcribed with the High Capacity cDNA Reverse Transcription Kit, so expressed TCRB transcripts were sequenced. Deep immunoSEQ sequencing was performed on naive, central memory and regulatory T cell samples, with an average of approximately 3.9 million total reads per sample. Sorted cells were lysed in RLT buffer, and RNA was extracted using DNase-treated RNeasy Micro or Mini kits according to cell number. Each cell subset was processed separately to prevent cross-contamination, with patient and healthy donor samples processed together. The immunoSEQ multiplex PCR was used to amplify TCRB sequences from cDNA, yielding 87-bp fragments that span the CDR3 region. Amplicons were sequenced on the Illumina HiSeq platform. On the study's bioinformatics: PCR bias was computationally corrected using synthetic template baselines, reads within Hamming distance 2 were collapsed, and singletons that could not be merged were discarded. By aligning reads against IMGT, V, D and J genes, CDR3 length, and insertions or deletions at six rearrangement sites were assigned. Within each subset, clonotype counts were normalized to sorted cell number, and only after that were true diversity and Gini coefficients computed with the tcR R package. The overlap coefficient, calculated on TCRB nucleotide sequences, was used to measure repertoire sharing. Out-of-frame TCRB sequences from naive cells were analyzed as a proxy for the pre-selection repertoire. TCRdb took this table from immuneACCESS and kept in-frame rearrangements with V and J called. Such tables lack part of the clones; where checked against another copy, unresolved V genes explain under half of the gap, and the rest is unexplained. Clone size and the V and J calls come from that table; the DNA yielded D and trimming. The table for this sample lists around 300,000 clones; about 15% of them were counted only once. The leading ten clones occupy less than 0.02% of the sample.

The data were taken from a study of beta chain features in type 1 diabetes listed by TCRdb under 2018. Some background on the complete study: Mean age, gender distribution, total cell number and subset yield did not differ between patients and healthy donors. A total of around 100 million sorted cells were examined across all samples, and RNA yield correlated strongly with the number of cells per subset. The study compared TCRB repertoires of sorted circulating CD4+ T cell subsets between recently diagnosed type 1 diabetes patients and matched healthy donors. Whereas all 28 donors provided naive and central memory subsets, regulatory and stem cell-like memory subsets were isolated from just 8 patients and about 8 healthy donors. Overall study results and their limits: Shorter templates might be favored by PCR, yet because patient and control samples were amplified and corrected together, any such skew would affect both groups equally. Fewer insertions and more nucleotide deletions at VDJ recombination sites were observed in patients with type 1 diabetes, implying thymic rearrangement abnormalities. Naive, central memory and regulatory TCRB repertoires appeared to be more alike among patients than among healthy donors. Only small numbers of individuals were included in the HLA sub-analyses, which left unresolved whether HLA type had any influence on TCRB rearrangement. Because cDNA was sequenced instead of genomic DNA, highly expressing activated cells could be over-represented, though the groups showed no difference in activation or CD3 levels. A moderate but significant shortening of TCRB CDR3 length was observed in type 1 diabetes patients in all four CD4+ subsets.

From each donor, a single peripheral blood sample of around 120 mL on average was drawn into heparinised tubes. Using a panel that included CD45RO, CCR7, CD25, CD127, CD95 and CD27, naive, central memory, regulatory and stem cell-like memory CD4+ T cells were sorted on a BD FACSAria II. A purity above 95% was achieved for all sorted populations. PBMCs were separated immediately by Lymphoprep density gradient centrifugation and were stained directly, without being cultured. So that batch effects would be minimized, each experiment stained and sorted samples in pairs, pairing one healthy donor with one patient. In the germline V gene (reference sequence), CDR1 corresponds to SGHNT and CDR2 to YYREEE. The junction shows trimming of 4 bases on V and 2 bases on J, and the gene matches do not reach 1 base of it. The CDR3 spans 15 residues, from the cysteine through the phenylalanine. The kept DNA is CDR3 alone, 45 bases in frame from the first base.

Sequenced: naive CD4+ T cells from blood. The sample's cell subset or site label, decoded: true naive CD4+ T cells. The chain couples TRBV5-4 to TRBJ2-1, with 12 middle bases fitting TRBD1. The TCR originated in a man between 18 and 35 years old with type 1 diabetes. The nucleotides read TGTGCCAGCAGCCGGGACAGGGGGCCCTACAATGAGCAGTTCTTC. This translates into CASSRDRGPYNEQFF.